This T cell receptor (beta chain) was recovered during a study of OX40 agonist ivuxolimab in advanced cancers. Looking at the study overall: Patients were dosed with the agonistic anti-OX40 (CD134) antibody ivuxolimab. There were three patients with partial responses, one having hepatocellular carcinoma and two cutaneous melanoma.

Details on this clone: Its antigen is currently unknown.

The table came from immunoSEQ multiplex PCR; TCRdb's copy has only in-frame clones and leaves some out. The table has more than 65,000 clones, about 91% seen once. CDR1 and CDR2 from the germline V gene are MNHNS and SASEGT. The CDR3 covers 15 residues. V dropped 1 base and J dropped 4 bases, with 13 bases sitting between them. Study-wide results and limits: Among T cells, CD8+ cells averaged more expanded clones than CD4+ cells. Some nonresponders also had low normalized T-cell clonal expansion.

Sequenced material: CD4+ or CD8+ T cells sorted from blood, taken in a trial of the OX40 agonist ivuxolimab. This receptor was obtained from an adult with an advanced solid tumor such as melanoma, head and neck, liver or kidney cancer. The chain combines TRBV6-1 with TRBJ1-2, with unresolved D. CDR3 in amino acids: CASSEGVGYGYGYTF. Here the CDR3 DNA reads TGTGCCAGCAGTGAAGGGGTAGGGTATGGCTATGGCTACACCTTC.